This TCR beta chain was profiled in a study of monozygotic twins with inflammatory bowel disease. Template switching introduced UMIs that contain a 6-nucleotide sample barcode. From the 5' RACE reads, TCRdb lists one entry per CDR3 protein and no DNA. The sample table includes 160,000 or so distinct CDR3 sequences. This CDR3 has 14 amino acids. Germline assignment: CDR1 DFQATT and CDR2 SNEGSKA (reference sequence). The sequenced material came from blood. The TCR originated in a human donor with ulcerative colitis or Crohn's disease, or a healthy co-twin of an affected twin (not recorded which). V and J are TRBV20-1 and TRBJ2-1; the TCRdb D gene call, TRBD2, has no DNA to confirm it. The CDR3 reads CSAWTSRSYNEQFF.